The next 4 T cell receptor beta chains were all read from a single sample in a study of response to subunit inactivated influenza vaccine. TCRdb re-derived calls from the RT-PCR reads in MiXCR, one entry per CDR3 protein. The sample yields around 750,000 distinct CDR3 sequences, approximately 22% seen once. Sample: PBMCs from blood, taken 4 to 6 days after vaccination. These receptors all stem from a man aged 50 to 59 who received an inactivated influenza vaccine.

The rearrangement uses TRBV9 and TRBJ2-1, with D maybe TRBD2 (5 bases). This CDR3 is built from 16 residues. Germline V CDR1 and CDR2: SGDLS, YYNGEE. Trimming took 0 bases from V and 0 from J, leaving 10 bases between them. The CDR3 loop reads CASSVGAESSYNEQFF. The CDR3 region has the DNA TGTGCCAGCAGCGTAGGAGCGGAAAGCTCCTACAATGAGCAGTTCTTC.

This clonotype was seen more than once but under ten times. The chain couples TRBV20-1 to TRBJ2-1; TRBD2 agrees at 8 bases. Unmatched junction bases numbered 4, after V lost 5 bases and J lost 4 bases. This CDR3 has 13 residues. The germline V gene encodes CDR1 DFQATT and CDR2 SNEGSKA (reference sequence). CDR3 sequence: CSARLAQYNEQFF. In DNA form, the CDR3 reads TGCAGTGCTCGACTAGCGCAATACAATGAGCAGTTCTTC.

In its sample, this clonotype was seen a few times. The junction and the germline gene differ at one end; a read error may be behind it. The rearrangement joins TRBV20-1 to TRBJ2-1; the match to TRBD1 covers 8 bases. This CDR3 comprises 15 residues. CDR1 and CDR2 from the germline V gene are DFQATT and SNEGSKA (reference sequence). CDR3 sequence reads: CSVTAFRGRYNGQFF. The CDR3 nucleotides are TGCAGTGTTACCGCTTTCAGGGGGCGCTACAATGGGCAGTTCTTC.

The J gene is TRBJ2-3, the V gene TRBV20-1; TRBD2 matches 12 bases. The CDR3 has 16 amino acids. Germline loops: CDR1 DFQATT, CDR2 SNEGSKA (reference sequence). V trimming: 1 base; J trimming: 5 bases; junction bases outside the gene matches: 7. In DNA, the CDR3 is TGCAGTGCTAGAGTCCCGACTAGCGGGAGAGTAGATACGCAGTATTTT. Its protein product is CSARVPTSGRVDTQYF.